These T cell receptor beta chains were read from a single sample in a study of T cell repertoires in cytomegalovirus infection. The antigens for these receptors are not known. TCRdb reanalysed the reads using MiXCR and keeps one entry per CDR3 protein. The data hold a few hundred thousand distinct CDR3 sequences, with under 45% observed a single time. The sample consisted of cultured PBMCs, taken from culture after CMV antigen stimulation. These receptors were obtained from a human donor in good health (CMV status not recorded). Some clones in this sample may be carry-over from other donors' samples. CDR3s include the opening cysteine and the closing phenylalanine or tryptophan. D genes are given only for firm matches. Only some rows state a clone size, as once, few, many or a class for expanded clones.

DNA: TGTGCCAGCAGTCCTCGGACTAGCGGGGTGTATGAGCAGTTCTTC; CDR3: CASSPRTSGVYEQFF; V: TRBV12-3/TRBV12-4; J: TRBJ2-1; size: NA; D: TRBD2
DNA: TGTGCCAGTAGTCCAGGACGATCACCCCTCCACTTT; CDR3: CASSPGRSPLHF; V: TRBV19; J: TRBJ1-6; size: NA; D: NA
DNA: TGTGCCAGTAGTTCCCCCTTGAATAGCGATGTAGACAATGAGCAGTTCTTC; CDR3: CASSSPLNSDVDNEQFF; V: TRBV19; J: TRBJ2-1; size: few; D: NA
DNA: TGTGCCAGCAGCCCCCGGGCCCAAGAGACCCAGTACTTC; CDR3: CASSPRAQETQYF; V: TRBV7-2; J: TRBJ2-5; size: NA; D: NA
DNA: TGCGCCAGCAGTCAATCCGACCCACCAGAGACAGGGCGGTTTAATGGCTACACCTTC; CDR3: CASSQSDPPETGRFNGYTF; V: TRBV23-1; J: TRBJ1-2; size: NA; D: TRBD1
DNA: TGTGCCAGCAGCTTAAGTTCGGCCAACAATGAGCAGTTCTTC; CDR3: CASSLSSANNEQFF; V: TRBV11-2; J: TRBJ2-1; size: NA; D: NA
DNA: TGTGCCAGCAGTTTACAGAGGGGAGGAAAAGAGACCCAGTACTTC; CDR3: CASSLQRGGKETQYF; V: TRBV27; J: TRBJ2-5; size: NA; D: NA
DNA: TGTGCCAGCAAATGGGCTAGCGGGAGTGTAGGGAATGAGCAGTTCTTC; CDR3: CASKWASGSVGNEQFF; V: TRBV28; J: TRBJ2-1; size: few; D: TRBD2
DNA: TGCGCCAGCAGCCTCTACCCGGCGAGCACAGATACGCAGTATTTT; CDR3: CASSLYPASTDTQYF; V: TRBV5-1; J: TRBJ2-3; size: NA; D: NA
DNA: TGTGCCAGTAGTAGACAGGGGAGTTACAATGAGCAGTTCTTC; CDR3: CASSRQGSYNEQFF; V: TRBV19; J: TRBJ2-1; size: many; D: TRBD1
DNA: TGTGCCAGCAGCTTACAGCGGTTCCAAGAGACCCAGTACTTC; CDR3: CASSLQRFQETQYF; V: TRBV7-8; J: TRBJ2-5; size: few; D: NA
DNA: TGCAGCGTGGAGGGACAGGGCTACAATGAGCAGTTCTTC; CDR3: CSVEGQGYNEQFF; V: TRBV29-1; J: TRBJ2-1; size: once; D: TRBD1
DNA: TGTGCCAGCGCCGCGGCCACTGAAGCTTTCTTT; CDR3: CASAAATEAFF; V: TRBV7-8; J: TRBJ1-1; size: many; D: NA
DNA: TGCGCCAGCAGCTTGGATGGGGGAAACACCGGGGAGCTGTTTTTT; CDR3: CASSLDGGNTGELFF; V: TRBV5-1; J: TRBJ2-2; size: NA; D: NA
DNA: TGTGCCAGTAGTATGCACGGGAACACTGAAGCTTTCTTT; CDR3: CASSMHGNTEAFF; V: TRBV19; J: TRBJ1-1; size: NA; D: NA
DNA: TGTGCCAGTAGTATGCGGGGGCCTTATAGCAATCAGCCCCAGCATTTT; CDR3: CASSMRGPYSNQPQHF; V: TRBV19; J: TRBJ1-5; size: NA; D: NA
DNA: TGTGCCAGCAGTTACGGTCTAGCGGGAGCTGAGCAGTTCTTC; CDR3: CASSYGLAGAEQFF; V: TRBV6-2/TRBV6-3; J: TRBJ2-1; size: few; D: TRBD2
DNA: TGTGCCAGCAGCCAGGGAATCCTCAGCACAGATACGCAGTATTTT; CDR3: CASSQGILSTDTQYF; V: TRBV6-1; J: TRBJ2-3; size: few; D: NA
DNA: TGTGCCAGCAGCTTACAGGCAGGGGGCAACACTGAAGCTTTCTTT; CDR3: CASSLQAGGNTEAFF; V: TRBV7-2; J: TRBJ1-1; size: few; D: TRBD1
DNA: TGTGCCACCAGCAGAGGACCCCATATAGCGGGGGAAGAGACCCAGTACTTC; CDR3: CATSRGPHIAGEETQYF; V: TRBV15; J: TRBJ2-5; size: few; D: TRBD2
DNA: TGTGCCAGTAGTACGGACTTTGGTGGTGGCTACACCTTC; CDR3: CASSTDFGGGYTF; V: TRBV19; J: TRBJ1-2; size: NA; D: NA
DNA: TGTGCCAGTAAGCGCGGCCCGGCCAACACTAACTATGGCTACACCTTC; CDR3: CASKRGPANTNYGYTF; V: TRBV19; J: TRBJ1-2; size: NA; D: NA
DNA: TGTGCCAGCAGCTTCTCAGGGGACTATGGCTACACCTTC; CDR3: CASSFSGDYGYTF; V: TRBV5-3; J: TRBJ1-2; size: NA; D: NA
DNA: TGCGCCAGCAGCCAAGGGGCGCTAGCGGGAGGAGCGGGCGAGCAGTACTTC; CDR3: CASSQGALAGGAGEQYF; V: TRBV4-1; J: TRBJ2-7; size: NA; D: TRBD2
DNA: TGTGCCAGCAGCCGTTCCCAGGGTAACTATGGCTACACCTTC; CDR3: CASSRSQGNYGYTF; V: TRBV7-2; J: TRBJ1-2; size: NA; D: NA
DNA: TGTGCCAGCAGCCATCGAGAGGGCTACACCTTC; CDR3: CASSHREGYTF; V: TRBV3-1; J: TRBJ1-2; size: NA; D: NA
DNA: TGTGCCAGTACGGGGCCGGGAGATACGCAGTATTTT; CDR3: CASTGPGDTQYF; V: TRBV7-2; J: TRBJ2-3; size: few; D: NA
DNA: TGTGCCACCGTCGGACTAGCGGGAGTTTGTGAGCAGTTCTTC; CDR3: CATVGLAGVCEQFF; V: TRBV15; J: TRBJ2-1; size: NA; D: TRBD2
DNA: TGTGCCAGCAGCGGAGGGTGGGGCAATCAGCCAGGAACCAAAAACATTCAGTACTTC; CDR3: CASSGGWGNQPGTKNIQYF; V: TRBV7-9; J: TRBJ2-4; size: NA; D: NA
DNA: TGTGCCAGCAGAATGGCCGGGGATGAGCAGTTCTTC; CDR3: CASRMAGDEQFF; V: TRBV6-2/TRBV6-3; J: TRBJ2-1; size: NA; D: NA
DNA: TGTGCCAGCAGTTATACAGACAGCTCCTACAATGAGCAGTTCTTC; CDR3: CASSYTDSSYNEQFF; V: TRBV11-2; J: TRBJ2-1; size: NA; D: NA
DNA: TGCGCCAGCAGCCAAGGCCCAGGGGGTAACTACGAGCAGTACTTC; CDR3: CASSQGPGGNYEQYF; V: TRBV4-3; J: TRBJ2-7; size: NA; D: TRBD1
DNA: TGTGCCAGCTGCGGGCGCTGGGATCAGCCCCAGCATTTT; CDR3: CASCGRWDQPQHF; V: TRBV2; J: TRBJ1-5; size: NA; D: NA
DNA: TGTGCCAGCAGTTTAGCCCCTTGGGACCAGCCCCAGCATTTT; CDR3: CASSLAPWDQPQHF; V: TRBV12-3/TRBV12-4; J: TRBJ1-5; size: few; D: NA
DNA: TGTGCCAGCAGTGAAGCGCCGGGAGAGCCCCAGCATTTT; CDR3: CASSEAPGEPQHF; V: TRBV2; J: TRBJ1-5; size: NA; D: NA
DNA: TGTGCCAGCAGCCAAGGGACTAGCGGGAGTATCCCTAGCACAGATACGCAGTATTTT; CDR3: CASSQGTSGSIPSTDTQYF; V: TRBV7-2; J: TRBJ2-3; size: NA; D: TRBD2
DNA: TGTGCCAGCAGCGGACTAGCGGGGCCCGCCTACAATGAGCAGTTCTTC; CDR3: CASSGLAGPAYNEQFF; V: TRBV7-2; J: TRBJ2-1; size: few; D: TRBD2